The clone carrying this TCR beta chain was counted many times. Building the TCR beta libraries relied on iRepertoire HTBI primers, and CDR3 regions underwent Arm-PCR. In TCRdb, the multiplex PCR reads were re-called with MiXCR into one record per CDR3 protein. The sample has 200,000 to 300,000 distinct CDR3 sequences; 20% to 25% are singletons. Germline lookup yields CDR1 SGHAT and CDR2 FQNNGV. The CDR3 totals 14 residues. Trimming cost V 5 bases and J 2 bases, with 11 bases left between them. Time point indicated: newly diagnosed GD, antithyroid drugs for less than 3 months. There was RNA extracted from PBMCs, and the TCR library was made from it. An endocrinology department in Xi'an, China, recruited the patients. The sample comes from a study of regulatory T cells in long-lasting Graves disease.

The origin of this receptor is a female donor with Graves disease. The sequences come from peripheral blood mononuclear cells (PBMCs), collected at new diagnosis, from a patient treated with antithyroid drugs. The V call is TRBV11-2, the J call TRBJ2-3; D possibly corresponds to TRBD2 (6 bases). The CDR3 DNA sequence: TGTGCCAGCAGCCTGGGAGGCCTCACAGATACGCAGTATTTT. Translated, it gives CASSLGGLTDTQYF.